This section outlines one T cell receptor beta chain sequence together with its context. These data belong to a study of cytomegalovirus exposure and HLA in healthy donors. Study context: The 90 to 150 validation repertoires matched the 500 to 750 first-cohort repertoires in platform, a later analysis reported.

TCRdb keeps only in-frame clones here, not all; method: immunoSEQ multiplex PCR. Counted here are some 100,000 clones, 86% occurring once; the ten biggest clones make up around 5%. The TCR originated in a young man in good health and CMV-seronegative. The sample taken for sequencing was PBMCs.

The CDR3 DNA is TGTGCCAGCTCACCAATCGGGATCACTGAAGCTTTCTTT. Translation: CASSPIGITEAFF. This chain connects TRBV18 to TRBJ1-1; D uncertain. Trimming stripped 2 bases from V and 4 bases from J, with 8 bases between. CDR1 KGHSH and CDR2 LQKENI come from the germline V gene. This CDR3 spans 13 amino acids.